A selection of T cell receptor beta chains follows, all from one sample in a study of CD8+ T cells in alopecia areata. Generated by immunoSEQ multiplex PCR, the TCRdb table keeps only in-frame clones and is missing some. This table has tens of thousands of clones, roughly 50% appearing once. Sequencing was carried out using NKG2D-high CD8+ T cells sorted from blood. These receptors came from a human donor with alopecia areata. Both conserved end residues are part of each CDR3. Fields, in order: J gene, D gene, clone size, V gene, CDR3 protein, CDR3 DNA. A D gene is named only where the DNA matches it firmly. Clone size, where shown, is once, few, many, or a class for clones that have expanded.

>TRBJ2-7|TRBD2|few|TRBV28
CASRQGLAGVNEQYF
TGTGCCAGCCGACAAGGACTAGCGGGAGTCAACGAGCAGTACTTC
>TRBJ1-1|NA|NA|TRBV12-5
CASGSHRRAMNTEAFF
TGTGCTAGTGGTTCCCATCGGAGGGCAATGAACACTGAAGCTTTCTTT
>TRBJ2-7|NA|few|TRBV29-1
CSVGAGTSYEQYF
TGCAGCGTTGGGGCAGGGACCAGCTACGAGCAGTACTTC
>TRBJ1-6|NA|once|TRBV7-7
CASSLTPESSPLHF
TGTGCTAGCAGCTTAACCCCGGAATCCTCACCCCTCCACTTT
>TRBJ1-1|NA|NA|TRBV11-2
CASSSGRRGGTAFF
TGTGCCAGCAGCTCCGGGAGAAGAGGGGGTACGGCTTTCTTT
>TRBJ2-7|TRBD1|few|TRBV29-1
CSAGTGGNEQYF
TGCAGCGCTGGGACAGGGGGCAACGAGCAGTACTTC
>TRBJ2-5|TRBD1|NA|TRBV27
CASSFTGDPRETQYF
TGTGCCAGCAGTTTCACAGGGGACCCGCGGGAGACCCAGTACTTC
>TRBJ2-7|TRBD2|NA|TRBV5-6
CASIPSGSPSEQYF
TGTGCCAGCATCCCTAGCGGGAGCCCTTCCGAGCAGTACTTC
>TRBJ2-5|NA|NA|TRBV11-2
CASSLEWAPFSMYF
TGTGCCAGCAGCTTAGAGTGGGCCCCGTTTTCGATGTACTTC
>TRBJ2-3|TRBD2|few|TRBV4-2
CASSQSGGAADTQYF
TGTGCCAGCAGCCAAAGCGGGGGGGCGGCAGATACGCAGTATTTT
>TRBJ2-1|NA|NA|TRBV30
CAWSAEGAMVMQFF
TGTGCCTGGAGTGCGGAGGGCGCCATGGTTATGCAGTTCTTC
>TRBJ2-5|TRBD1|NA|TRBV29-1
CSVEMRGQNTPETQYF
TGCAGCGTTGAAATGAGGGGACAGAACACACCAGAGACCCAGTACTTC
>TRBJ1-1|NA|NA|TRBV29-1
CSGGRDTEAFF
TGCAGCGGCGGGAGAGACACTGAAGCTTTCTTT
>TRBJ2-7|NA|NA|TRBV6-6
CASISQGTEQYF
TGTGCCAGCATCTCACAGGGAACCGAGCAGTACTTC
>TRBJ2-1|NA|once|TRBV6-1
CASSDFGQNNEQFF
TGTGCCAGCAGTGATTTTGGACAGAACAATGAGCAGTTCTTC
>TRBJ2-7|TRBD2|NA|TRBV27
CASRKAGLSYEQYF
TGTGCCAGCAGAAAAGCGGGGCTCTCCTACGAGCAGTACTTC
>TRBJ2-7|NA|NA|TRBV29-1
CSADEGGEQYF
TGCAGCGCGGACGAGGGAGGCGAGCAGTACTTC
>TRBJ1-4|TRBD1|few|TRBV7-9
CASSPETGGEKLFF
TGTGCCAGCAGCCCTGAGACAGGGGGTGAAAAACTGTTTTTT
>TRBJ2-1|NA|NA|TRBV20-1
CSARWYNEQFF
TGCAGTGCTAGATGGTACAATGAGCAGTTCTTC
>TRBJ2-7|NA|NA|TRBV5-4
CASSLHGDEQYF
TGTGCCAGCAGCCTACACGGGGACGAGCAGTACTTC
>TRBJ2-5|NA|NA|TRBV28
CASSLYPRRQGQETQYF
TGTGCCAGCAGTTTATACCCCCGGCGGCAGGGCCAAGAGACCCAGTACTTC
>TRBJ1-6|NA|few|TRBV11-2
CASSPPSSPLHF
TGTGCCAGCAGCCCTCCAAGCTCACCCCTCCACTTT
>TRBJ1-5|NA|NA|TRBV30
CAWSFGGSNQPQHF
TGTGCCTGGAGCTTTGGTGGGAGCAATCAGCCCCAGCATTTT
>TRBJ2-7|TRBD2|NA|TRBV2
CAILGGVYEQYF
TGTGCCATCCTCGGGGGGGTCTACGAGCAGTACTTC
>TRBJ2-3|NA|few|TRBV29-1
CSVGAGVASGTQYF
TGCAGCGTTGGGGCAGGGGTTGCCTCCGGTACGCAGTATTTT